These 13 T cell receptor beta chains were all obtained from the same sample, sequenced in a study of shared clonotypes between healthy human individuals. Libraries were prepared by immunoSEQ multiplex PCR; TCRdb keeps only in-frame clonotypes and omits some of them. The profile covers just over 2,000,000 clones, with about 95% appearing a single time and 0.9% to 1.3% taken by the ten largest. Naive CD8 cells lacked CD45RO, underwent positive selection for CCR7 and left out terminally differentiated effector memory CD45RA+ cells. The sequenced sample consisted of naive CD8+ T cells sorted from blood. The receptors come from a man between 18 and 35 years old in good health.

This chain connects TRBV13 to TRBJ2-7; 11 nucleotides align to TRBD2. The CDR3 has 15 amino acids. Per germline, CDR1 PRHDT and CDR2 FYEKMQ (reference sequence). Germline trimming cut 5 bases from V and 4 bases from J; bases unmatched to any gene: 7. In DNA form, the CDR3 reads TGTGCCAGCAGCGCCCTCGGGACTAGCGGTTACGAGCAGTACTTC. Translated: CASSALGTSGYEQYF.

This clone was counted only a few times. Other nucleotide sequences from this sample produce the same CDR3. J is TRBJ2-7 and V is TRBV2; D call uncertain. The V end lost 4 bases, the J end lost 1 base, and 2 bases lay between the germline ends. The CDR3 loop spans 11 amino acids. CDR1 is SNHLY, CDR2 FYNNEI, per germline. The CDR3 nucleotides read TGTGCCAGCAGTGTGTCCTACGAGCAGTACTTC. Translated, it gives CASSVSYEQYF.

The chain combines TRBV6-5 with TRBJ2-7, with no clear D. The germline V gene has CDR1 MNHEY and CDR2 SVGAGI. The CDR3 is made up of 13 amino acids. The germline V and J ends were trimmed by 2 bases and 7 bases, with 12 bases remaining between them. Here the CDR3 reads CASSYAPLVEQYF. The CDR3, as DNA: TGTGCCAGCAGTTACGCCCCGCTAGTGGAGCAGTACTTC.

To note about this clone: Other DNA variants within this sample encode the same CDR3. J is TRBJ1-1 and V is TRBV5-4; D gene uncertain. V lost 4 bases and J 0 bases, leaving 4 bases between the germline ends. The germline V gene encodes CDR1 SGHNT and CDR2 YYREEE (reference sequence). The CDR3 is made up of 12 amino acids. CDR3 region: CASSAMNTEAFF. DNA for the CDR3: TGTGCCAGCAGCGCCATGAACACTGAAGCTTTCTTT.

This chain connects TRBV2 to TRBJ2-1; the match to TRBD2 covers 10 bases. The CDR3 is 14 amino acids. After removal of 6 bases from V and 5 bases from J, the junction contained 4 bases not matched to a gene. Germline CDR1 reads SNHLY; CDR2 reads FYNNEI. The CDR3 region is CASRRGLADNEQFF. The CDR3, as DNA: TGTGCCAGCAGACGCGGACTAGCGGACAATGAGCAGTTCTTC.

This clone was detected once. The sample contains more than one DNA sequence encoding this CDR3. The chain has TRBV5-1 and TRBJ2-1; D call uncertain. Trimming took 2 bases from V and 2 from J, leaving 5 bases between them. The CDR3 totals 13 residues. Germline-derived CDR1 and CDR2 are SGHRS and YFSETQ. This chain's CDR3 is CASSLSPYNEQFF. CDR3 nucleotides: TGCGCCAGCAGCTTAAGTCCCTACAATGAGCAGTTCTTC.

The table lists this clone with a count of one. The V and J genes are TRBV7-9 and TRBJ1-1, with D possibly being TRBD1 (5 bases). This CDR3 region has 15 residues. The germline CDR1 and CDR2 sequences are SEHNR and FQNEAQ (reference sequence). With 0 bases removed from V and 4 bases from J, the gap between germline ends came to 12 bases. CDR3 region: CASSLAQGQGTEAFF. As DNA, the CDR3 is TGTGCCAGCAGCTTAGCTCAGGGCCAGGGCACTGAAGCTTTCTTT.

This chain links TRBV7-9 with TRBJ1-4; TRBD1 agrees at 8 bases. Trimming cost V 2 bases and J 6 bases; bases outside gene matches: 5. Germline loops: CDR1 SEHNR, CDR2 FQNEAQ (reference sequence). The CDR3 spans 15 residues. CDR3 sequence: CASSLQGAFDEKLFF. The CDR3 bases are TGTGCCAGCAGCTTACAGGGGGCATTTGATGAAAAACTGTTTTTT.

The J gene is TRBJ2-7, the V gene TRBV13; 7 bases map to TRBD2. J gave up 7 bases and V 5 bases, and 11 bases lay outside the gene matches. CDR3 length: 14 amino acids. Germline V CDR1 and CDR2: PRHDT, FYEKMQ (reference sequence). The CDR3 spells CASSPAGPTLEQYF. CDR3 nucleotides: TGTGCCAGCAGCCCAGCGGGACCTACCCTGGAGCAGTACTTC.

This clone was counted once. This chain connects TRBV27 to TRBJ1-4; a weak D match, TRBD1 (5 bases). This CDR3 has 17 amino acids. Germline V gene lookup returns CDR1 MNHEY and CDR2 SMNVEV (reference sequence). V was shortened by 3 bases and J by 5 bases, with 19 bases between the two germline ends. In DNA form, the CDR3 reads TGTGCCAGCAGTTTGGACCCGGCGACAGCGGTAAATGAAAAACTGTTTTTT. This encodes CASSLDPATAVNEKLFF.

DNA of the CDR3: TGTGCCAGTAGTATTGTGACAAGCAGCACAGATACGCAGTATTTT. Amino acid sequence: CASSIVTSSTDTQYF. The J gene is TRBJ2-3, the V gene TRBV19; D gene unclear. V was cut by 3 bases and J by 0 bases, with 10 bases left in between. CDR3 length equals 15 residues. The V gene's germline CDR1 is LNHDA and CDR2 SQIVND (reference sequence).

On this clone: The identical CDR3 is also encoded by other nucleotide sequences in the sample. CDR3 protein: CASSLVGAQETQYF. The CDR3 DNA follows: TGTGCCAGCAGCTTAGTAGGGGCCCAAGAGACCCAGTACTTC. The V gene is TRBV11-2, the J gene TRBJ2-5; the D gene is possibly TRBD1 (5 bases). Germline V CDR1 and CDR2: SGHAT, FQNNGV. V gave up 1 base and J gave up 1 base, with 7 bases separating them. This CDR3 is built from 14 residues.

As to this clone: The sample has other DNA sequences that encode this CDR3 too. The rearrangement links TRBV6-5 to TRBJ2-7; tentatively, D is TRBD1 or TRBD2 (6 bases each). Trimming left V 0 bases short and J 6 bases short, with 9 bases between. The CDR3 runs 13 residues. CDR1 and CDR2 from the germline V gene are MNHEY and SVGAGI. CDR3 DNA sequence: TGTGCCAGCAGTTACTCGGGGGGCCTCGAGCAGTACTTC. As protein: CASSYSGGLEQYF.